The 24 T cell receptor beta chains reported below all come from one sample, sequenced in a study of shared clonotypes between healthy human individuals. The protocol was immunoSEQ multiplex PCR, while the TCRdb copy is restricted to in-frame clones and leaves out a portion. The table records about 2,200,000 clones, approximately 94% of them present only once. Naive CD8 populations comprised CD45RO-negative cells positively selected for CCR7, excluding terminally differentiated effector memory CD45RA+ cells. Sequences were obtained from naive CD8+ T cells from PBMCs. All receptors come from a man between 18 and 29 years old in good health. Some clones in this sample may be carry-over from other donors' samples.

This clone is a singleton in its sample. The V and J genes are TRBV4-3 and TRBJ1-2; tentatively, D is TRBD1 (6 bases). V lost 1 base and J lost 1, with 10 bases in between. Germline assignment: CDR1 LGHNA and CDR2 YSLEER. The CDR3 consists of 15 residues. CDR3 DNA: TGCGCCAGCAGCCAAGTTCAGGGGCATAACTATGGCTACACCTTC. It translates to CASSQVQGHNYGYTF.

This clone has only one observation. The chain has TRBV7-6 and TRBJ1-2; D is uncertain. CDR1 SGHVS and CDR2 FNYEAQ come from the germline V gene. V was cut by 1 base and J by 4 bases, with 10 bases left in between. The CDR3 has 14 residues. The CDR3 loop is CASSLGGPGYGYTF. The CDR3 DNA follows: TGTGCCAGCAGCTTAGGCGGACCGGGCTATGGCTACACCTTC.

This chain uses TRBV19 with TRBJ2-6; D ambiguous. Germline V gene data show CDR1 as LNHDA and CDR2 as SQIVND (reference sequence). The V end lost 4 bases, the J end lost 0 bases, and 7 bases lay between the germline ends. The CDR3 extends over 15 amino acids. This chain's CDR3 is CASSNLISGANVLTF. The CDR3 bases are TGTGCCAGTAGTAATTTAATCTCTGGGGCCAACGTCCTGACTTTC.

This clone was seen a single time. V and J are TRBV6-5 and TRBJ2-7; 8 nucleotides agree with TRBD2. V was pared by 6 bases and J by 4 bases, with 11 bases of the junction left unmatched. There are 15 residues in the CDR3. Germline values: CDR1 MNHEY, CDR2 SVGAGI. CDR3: CASRIGAGELYEQYF. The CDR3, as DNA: TGTGCCAGCAGGATCGGAGCGGGAGAGTTGTACGAGCAGTACTTC.

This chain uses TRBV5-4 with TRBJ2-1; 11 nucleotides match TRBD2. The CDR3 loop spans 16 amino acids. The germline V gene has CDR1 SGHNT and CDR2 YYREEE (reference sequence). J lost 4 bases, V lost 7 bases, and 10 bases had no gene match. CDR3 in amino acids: CASGKPGLADYNEQFF. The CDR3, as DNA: TGTGCCAGCGGAAAACCGGGACTAGCGGATTACAATGAGCAGTTCTTC.

Here the CDR3 DNA reads TGTGCCAGCAGTTTTCTTCTTGCTAGCGGGTACAATGAGCAGTTCTTC. Translated, it gives CASSFLLASGYNEQFF. The chain links TRBV28 to TRBJ2-1; 8 nucleotides align to TRBD2. The CDR3 has 16 amino acids. The germline gives CDR1 MDHEN, CDR2 SYDVKM. The J segment lost 4 bases and the V segment lost 3 bases, leaving 8 bases of the junction unmatched. The full variable domain, rest sourced from reference TRBV28 and TRBJ2-1, is DVKVTQSSRYLVKRTGEKVFLECVQDMDHENMFWYRQDPGLGLRLIYFSYDVKMKEKGDIPEGYSVSREKKERFSLILESASTNQTSMYLCASSFLLASGYNEQFFGPGTRLTVL.

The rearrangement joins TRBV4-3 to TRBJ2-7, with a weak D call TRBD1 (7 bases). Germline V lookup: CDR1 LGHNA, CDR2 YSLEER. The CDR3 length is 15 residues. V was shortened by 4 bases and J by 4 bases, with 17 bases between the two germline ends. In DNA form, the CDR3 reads TGCGCCAGCAGCCCTTCGGGGCAGGGGGGATACGAGCAGTACTTC. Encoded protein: CASSPSGQGGYEQYF.

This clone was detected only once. DNA for the CDR3: TGTGCCAGCAGCCTTTCCAGGGGGGAGCTGTTTTTT. Its protein is CASSLSRGELFF. The V and J genes are TRBV5-6 and TRBJ2-2; D is undetermined. Trimming took off 4 bases at V and 8 bases at J, with 9 bases between the two ends. Germline CDR1 is SGHDT and CDR2 is YYEEEE. CDR3 length: 12 amino acids.

This chain's CDR3 is CASTAHKGRDTEAFF. DNA for the CDR3: TGTGCCAGCACCGCCCATAAAGGACGGGACACTGAAGCTTTCTTT. The gene calls are TRBV5-5 and TRBJ1-1; D ambiguous. Per the germline V gene, CDR1 is SGHKS and CDR2 is YYEKEE (reference sequence). The CDR3 length is 15 residues. V dropped 6 bases and J dropped 3 bases, with 18 bases sitting between them. Full variable domain (remainder filled in from reference TRBV5-5 and TRBJ1-1): DAGVTQSPTHLIKTRGQQVTLRCSPISGHKSVSWYQQVLGQGPQFIFQYYEKEERGRGNFPDRFSARQFPNYSSELNVNALLLGDSALYLCASTAHKGRDTEAFFGQGTRLTVV.

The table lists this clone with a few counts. The CDR3 protein is CASSHTEGRDEQYF. The DNA for the CDR3 is TGTGCCAGCAGCCATACGGAGGGCCGGGACGAGCAGTACTTC. This chain connects TRBV4-2 to TRBJ2-7; D is perhaps TRBD2 (6 bases). Germline assignment: CDR1 LGHNA and CDR2 YNFKEQ. Trimming took 3 bases from V and 5 from J, leaving 14 bases between them. The CDR3 runs 14 residues.

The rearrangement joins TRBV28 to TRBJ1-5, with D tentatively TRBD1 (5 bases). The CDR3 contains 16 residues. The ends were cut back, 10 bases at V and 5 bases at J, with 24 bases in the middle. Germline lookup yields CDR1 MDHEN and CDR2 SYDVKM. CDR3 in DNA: TGTGCCATTCAGGGTACTGGGGGGATTCTAGATCAGCCCCAGCATTTT. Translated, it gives CAIQGTGGILDQPQHF.

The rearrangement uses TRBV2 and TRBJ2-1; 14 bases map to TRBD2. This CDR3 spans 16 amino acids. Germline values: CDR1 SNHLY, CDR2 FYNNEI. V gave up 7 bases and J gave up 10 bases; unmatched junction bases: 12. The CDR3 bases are TGTGCCAGCACCGGAAGACTAGCGGGAGGGCATCAGGAGCAGTTCTTC. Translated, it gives CASTGRLAGGHQEQFF.

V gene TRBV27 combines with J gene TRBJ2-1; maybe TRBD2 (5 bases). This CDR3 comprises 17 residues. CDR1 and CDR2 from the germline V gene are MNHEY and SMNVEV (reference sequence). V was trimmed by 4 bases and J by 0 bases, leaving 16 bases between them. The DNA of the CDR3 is TGTGCCAGCAGTTCGTTACTAGTCCCAATCTCCTACAATGAGCAGTTCTTC. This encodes CASSSLLVPISYNEQFF.

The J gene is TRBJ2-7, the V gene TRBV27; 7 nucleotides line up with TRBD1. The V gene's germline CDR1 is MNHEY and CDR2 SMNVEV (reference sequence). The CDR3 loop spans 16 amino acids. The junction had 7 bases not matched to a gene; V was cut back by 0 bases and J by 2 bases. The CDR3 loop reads CASSLSLGTETYEQYF. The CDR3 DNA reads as TGTGCCAGCAGTTTATCCCTCGGGACAGAGACCTACGAGCAGTACTTC.

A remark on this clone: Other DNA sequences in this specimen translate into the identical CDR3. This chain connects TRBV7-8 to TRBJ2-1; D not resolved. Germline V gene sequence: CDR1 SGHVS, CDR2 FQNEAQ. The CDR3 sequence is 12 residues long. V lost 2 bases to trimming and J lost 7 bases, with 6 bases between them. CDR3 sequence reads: CASSLIRNEQFF. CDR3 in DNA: TGTGCCAGCAGCTTAATTCGGAATGAGCAGTTCTTC.

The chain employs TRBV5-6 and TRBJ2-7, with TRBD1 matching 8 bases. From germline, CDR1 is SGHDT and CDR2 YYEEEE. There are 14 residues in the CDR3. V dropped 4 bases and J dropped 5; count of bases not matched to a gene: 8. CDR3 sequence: CASSSRQGRNEQYF. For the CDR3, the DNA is TGTGCCAGCAGCAGCCGACAGGGGAGGAACGAGCAGTACTTC.

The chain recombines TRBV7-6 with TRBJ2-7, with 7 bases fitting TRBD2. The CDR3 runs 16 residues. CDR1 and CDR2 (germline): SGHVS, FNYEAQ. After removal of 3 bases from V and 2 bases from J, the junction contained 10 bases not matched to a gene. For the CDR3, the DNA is TGTGCCAGCAGCTTCGGTGGCGGGAGAACCCCCTACGAGCAGTACTTC. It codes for CASSFGGGRTPYEQYF.

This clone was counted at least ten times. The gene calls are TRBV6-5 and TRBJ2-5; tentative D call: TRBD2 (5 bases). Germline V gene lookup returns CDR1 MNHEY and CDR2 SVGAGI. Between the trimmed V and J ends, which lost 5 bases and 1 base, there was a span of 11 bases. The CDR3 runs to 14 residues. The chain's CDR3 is CASSRTGFQETQYF. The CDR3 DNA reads TGTGCCAGCAGTAGGACTGGGTTCCAAGAGACCCAGTACTTC.

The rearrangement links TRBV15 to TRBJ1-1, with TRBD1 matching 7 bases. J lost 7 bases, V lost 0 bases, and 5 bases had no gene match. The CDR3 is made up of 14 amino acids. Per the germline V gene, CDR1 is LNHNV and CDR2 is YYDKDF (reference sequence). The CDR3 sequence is CATSRDLGQLEAFF. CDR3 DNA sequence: TGTGCCACCAGCAGAGATCTGGGACAGCTTGAAGCTTTCTTT.

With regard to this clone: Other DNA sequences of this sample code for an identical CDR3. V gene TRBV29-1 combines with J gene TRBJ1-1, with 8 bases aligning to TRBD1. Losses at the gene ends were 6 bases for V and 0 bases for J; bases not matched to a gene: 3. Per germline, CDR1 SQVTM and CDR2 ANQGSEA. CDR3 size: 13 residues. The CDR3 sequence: CSVLDRVNTEAFF. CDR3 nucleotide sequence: TGCAGCGTCCTGGACAGGGTGAACACTGAAGCTTTCTTT.

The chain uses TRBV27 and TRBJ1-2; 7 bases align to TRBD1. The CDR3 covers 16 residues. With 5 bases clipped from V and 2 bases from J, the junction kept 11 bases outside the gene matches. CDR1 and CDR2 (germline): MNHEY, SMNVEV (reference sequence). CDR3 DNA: TGTGCCAGCAGTCAGACAGGGACCGCACCGAACTATGGCTACACCTTC. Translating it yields CASSQTGTAPNYGYTF.

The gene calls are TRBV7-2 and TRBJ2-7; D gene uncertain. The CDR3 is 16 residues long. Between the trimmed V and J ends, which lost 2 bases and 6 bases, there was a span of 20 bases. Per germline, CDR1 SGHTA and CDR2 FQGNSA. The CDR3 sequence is CASSLSPTVLALEQYF. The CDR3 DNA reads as TGTGCCAGCAGCTTATCCCCGACGGTTCTTGCCCTCGAGCAGTACTTC.

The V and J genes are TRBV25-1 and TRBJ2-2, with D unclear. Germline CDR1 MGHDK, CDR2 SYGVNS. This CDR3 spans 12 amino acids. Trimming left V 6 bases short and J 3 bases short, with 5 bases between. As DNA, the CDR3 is TGTGCCAGCAGCCGGTACACCGGGGAGCTGTTTTTT. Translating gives CASSRYTGELFF.

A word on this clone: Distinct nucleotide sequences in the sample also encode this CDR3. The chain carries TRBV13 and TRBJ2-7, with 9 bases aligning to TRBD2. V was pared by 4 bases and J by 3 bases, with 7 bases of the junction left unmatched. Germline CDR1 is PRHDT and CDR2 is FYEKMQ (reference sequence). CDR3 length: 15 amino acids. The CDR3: CASSSRDSGSYEQYF. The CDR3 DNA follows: TGTGCCAGCAGCTCCCGGGATAGCGGGAGCTACGAGCAGTACTTC.